This TCR beta chain emerged from a study of blood T cell repertoires in COVID-19. Background on the study: The samples span acute and convalescent COVID-19 from the United States, Italy and Spain.

In the original processing: Researchers report that nucleated cell counts were estimated from reference gene primer amplification. Assay used: immunoSEQ multiplex PCR; TCRdb lists only in-frame clones, some missing. V and J calls and clone size follow that table, whereas D and trimming were derived from the DNA. The sample lists about 150,000 clones, approximately 81% occurring once. The Seattle patients, enrolled during active infection, were followed longitudinally. The sequenced sample was peripheral blood. The sequence came from a woman between 55 and 75 years old with COVID-19, enrolled during active disease.

DNA for the CDR3: TGTGCCAGCAGCTTAGATCCCAGAAACACCATATATTTT. Residues: CASSLDPRNTIYF. The rearrangement joins TRBV7-2 to TRBJ1-3; D not resolved. The CDR3 spans 13 residues. Per the germline V gene, CDR1 is SGHTA and CDR2 is FQGNSA. Trimming pared 1 base from V and 5 bases from J, leaving 6 bases between.